The sequence of this TCR beta chain was determined in a study of T cell responses to AZD1222 COVID-19 vaccine. As to this clone: Its antigen is undetermined.

This CDR3 is built from 13 residues. Between the trimmed V and J ends, which lost 3 bases and 2 bases, there was a span of 6 bases. CDR1 PRHDT and CDR2 FYEKMQ come from the germline V gene (reference sequence). Study-level findings and limits: There were repertoire samples only from the period after the peak T cell response. Among the donors, most were white British and more were female, and clonal diversity was possibly underestimated.

Clones were read by immunoSEQ multiplex PCR, and TCRdb kept only the in-frame ones, dropping some. This table holds roughly 120,000 clones, approximately 83% found once. The chain combines TRBV13 with TRBJ2-3; the D is unclear. The TCR sequence derives from an adult in good health. Sequenced here: peripheral blood, sampled on day 0 of MenACWY control vaccination. CDR3 loop: CASSLGSTDTQYF. The CDR3 DNA follows: TGTGCCAGCAGCTTGGGATCCACAGATACGCAGTATTTT.